This T cell receptor (beta chain) originates from a study of T cells after yellow fever vaccination. General study findings and limits: CD4 and CD8 compartments shared a small share of clonotypes. Clones from primary vaccination mostly reappeared after the booster (around 96% CD4, just over 85% CD8).

CDR1 is SGHDN and CDR2 is FVKESK in the germline V gene. Trimming took 4 bases from V and 2 from J, leaving 14 bases between them. This CDR3 is built from 15 residues. Template switching by 5'RACE produced TCR cDNA, adding a universal primer site and UMIs. Using its own MiXCR run on the 5' RACE reads, TCRdb lists one record per CDR3 protein. Among roughly 94,000 distinct CDR3 sequences, around 9.8% were seen once, and the ten largest hold 15% to 20%. The chain couples TRBV14 to TRBJ1-2; TRBD1 might be the D (5 bases). Here the sequenced sample was CD8+ T cells not binding an NS4B(214-222) dextramer, sorted from PBMCs, taken around 16 days after the first yellow fever vaccination. The source is a man between 18 and 29 years old who received the YFV17D yellow fever vaccine. CDR3 coding DNA: TGTGCCAGCAGCCCGGTAGGGAGACAGAACTATGGCTACACCTTC. Residues: CASSPVGRQNYGYTF.